Listed below are T cell receptor beta chains from one sample, sequenced in a study of T cells in Graves' hyperthyroidism and ophthalmopathy. TCRdb analysed the multiplex PCR reads with MiXCR anew, one entry per CDR3 protein. The sample contains around 490,000 distinct CDR3 sequences, around 20% of which appear only once. Material for sequencing was blood. These receptors all come from a man in his forties or fifties with Graves' ophthalmopathy. Each CDR3 is given with its conserved first and last residue. Each record gives: V gene, clone size, J gene, CDR3 length, D gene, CDR3 DNA, CDR3 protein. A D gene is named only where the DNA matches it firmly. Clone size, where shown, is once, few, many, or a class for clones that have expanded.

V: TRBV10-3; size: few; J: TRBJ2-1; length: 16; D: NA; DNA: TGTGCCATCCGCGACGACGGGGGGCTGGTTAGCGATGAGCAGTTCTTC; CDR3: CAIRDDGGLVSDEQFF
V: TRBV27; size: many; J: TRBJ2-7; length: 15; D: TRBD1; DNA: TGTGCCAGCAGTTTAGGGGGACAGGGGGCCTACGAGCAGTACTTC; CDR3: CASSLGGQGAYEQYF
V: TRBV2; size: many; J: TRBJ1-5; length: 15; D: NA; DNA: TGTGCCAGCAGTGATGGGGGCCAAGGCAATCAGCCCCAGCATTTT; CDR3: CASSDGGQGNQPQHF
V: TRBV2; size: many; J: TRBJ2-2; length: 11; D: NA; DNA: TGTGCCAGCAGTAACGCCGGGGAGCTGTTTTTT; CDR3: CASSNAGELFF
V: TRBV20-1; size: many; J: TRBJ2-5; length: 15; D: TRBD2; DNA: TGCAGTGCGCGAAGCAGCGGGAGGCGAGAAGAGACCCAGTACTTC; CDR3: CSARSSGRREETQYF
V: TRBV30; size: few; J: TRBJ2-1; length: 13; D: NA; DNA: TGTGCCCTAATGGGGCGGAATGACAATGAGCAGTTCTTC; CDR3: CALMGRNDNEQFF
V: TRBV19; size: NA; J: TRBJ1-1; length: 13; D: NA; DNA: TGTGCCAGTAGTCCCCCGGGGAGAAATGAAGCTTTCTTT; CDR3: CASSPPGRNEAFF
V: TRBV3-1; size: NA; J: TRBJ2-7; length: 11; D: NA; DNA: TGTGCCAGCAGCCAAGAGGGGGAGCAGTACTTC; CDR3: CASSQEGEQYF
V: TRBV7-2; size: few; J: TRBJ2-7; length: 16; D: TRBD2; DNA: TGTGCCAGCAGTCCGTCACTAGCGGGAGCAGGAGTCGAGCAGTACTTC; CDR3: CASSPSLAGAGVEQYF
V: TRBV11-2; size: many; J: TRBJ2-1; length: 16; D: TRBD2; DNA: TGTGCCAGCAGCCGAACTAGCGGGACCTCCTACAATGAGCAGTTCTTC; CDR3: CASSRTSGTSYNEQFF
V: TRBV7-7; size: many; J: TRBJ2-7; length: 15; D: NA; DNA: TGTGCTAGCAGCATTACTTACGGGAGTGGCTACGAGCAGTACTTC; CDR3: CASSITYGSGYEQYF
V: TRBV19; size: few; J: TRBJ2-1; length: 15; D: TRBD2; DNA: TGTGCCAGTAGTATGGGTGCTAGCGGGGGGAGTGAGCAGTTCTTC; CDR3: CASSMGASGGSEQFF
V: TRBV20-1; size: few; J: TRBJ2-7; length: 15; D: NA; DNA: TGCAGTGCTAGAGAACCTCTTGGGACGTCCTACGAGCAGTACTTC; CDR3: CSAREPLGTSYEQYF
V: TRBV11-2; size: NA; J: TRBJ2-3; length: 16; D: TRBD2; DNA: TGTGCCAGCAGCTTAGGGCCGGGACTAGCGGCAACCAAGCAGTATTTT; CDR3: CASSLGPGLAATKQYF
V: TRBV5-1; size: few; J: TRBJ2-5; length: 13; D: NA; DNA: TGCGCCAGCAGCGGACAGAACATAGAGACCCAGTACTTC; CDR3: CASSGQNIETQYF
V: TRBV6-1; size: once; J: TRBJ1-2; length: 16; D: TRBD1; DNA: TGTGCCAGCAGTGAATCCCCGGGACAGGGAGGCTATGGCTACACCTTC; CDR3: CASSESPGQGGYGYTF
V: TRBV6-9; size: NA; J: TRBJ1-5; length: 14; D: TRBD1; DNA: TGTGCCGGCAGTTATCAGGGGGGCGGGCAGCCCCAGCATTTT; CDR3: CAGSYQGGGQPQHF
V: TRBV28; size: many; J: TRBJ2-7; length: 18; D: NA; DNA: TGTGCCAGCAGTTCAACGACCGCCGTCTTTCTGGGAATTGACGAGCAGTACTTC; CDR3: CASSSTTAVFLGIDEQYF
V: TRBV5-1; size: NA; J: TRBJ2-3; length: 14; D: NA; DNA: TGCGCCAGCAGCTTTGTTACTAGCACAGATACGCAGTATTTT; CDR3: CASSFVTSTDTQYF
V: TRBV3-1; size: NA; J: TRBJ2-5; length: 14; D: TRBD2; DNA: TGTGCCAGCAGCGAGGTAGCGGGAGGAGAGACCCAGTACTTC; CDR3: CASSEVAGGETQYF
V: TRBV20-1; size: NA; J: TRBJ2-1; length: 14; D: NA; DNA: TGCAGTGCTAGTGGTCGCGGCGGTATCGATGAGCAGTTCTTC; CDR3: CSASGRGGIDEQFF
V: TRBV12-3/TRBV12-4; size: many; J: TRBJ1-1; length: 14; D: NA; DNA: TGTGCCAGCAGTCGACCCACCCGGGACTCTGAAGCTTTCTTT; CDR3: CASSRPTRDSEAFF
V: TRBV6-2/TRBV6-3; size: few; J: TRBJ1-1; length: 14; D: TRBD1; DNA: TGTGCCAGCAGCCCAGACAGGGGGGTGACTGAAGCTTTCTTT; CDR3: CASSPDRGVTEAFF
V: TRBV7-9; size: many; J: TRBJ2-7; length: 14; D: TRBD1; DNA: TGTGCCAGCAGCTTAGGACAGGGGATCGACGAGCAGTACTTC; CDR3: CASSLGQGIDEQYF
V: TRBV4-2; size: NA; J: TRBJ2-5; length: 15; D: NA; DNA: TGTGCCAGCAGCCAAGAAAGAACCCAGGGGGAGACCCAGTACTTC; CDR3: CASSQERTQGETQYF
V: TRBV4-3; size: NA; J: TRBJ1-3; length: 15; D: NA; DNA: TGCGCCAGCAGCCAAGATTGGGGGCCTGGAAACACCATATATTTT; CDR3: CASSQDWGPGNTIYF
V: TRBV7-9; size: NA; J: TRBJ2-1; length: 15; D: NA; DNA: TGTGCCAGCAGCCCGTCGGACAGGAGGGACAATGAGCAGTTCTTC; CDR3: CASSPSDRRDNEQFF
V: TRBV11-2; size: many; J: TRBJ2-1; length: 16; D: TRBD2; DNA: TGTGCCAGCAGACCTTCAGGGACTAGCGTATACAATGAGCAGTTCTTC; CDR3: CASRPSGTSVYNEQFF
V: TRBV20-1; size: many; J: TRBJ2-3; length: 16; D: NA; DNA: TGCAGTGCCCCGGCGGTCATCACGCCGGTTACAGATACGCAGTATTTT; CDR3: CSAPAVITPVTDTQYF
V: TRBV12-3/TRBV12-4; size: many; J: TRBJ1-5; length: 14; D: NA; DNA: TGTGCCAGCAGCCCCGGGACACTGAATCAGCCCCAGCATTTT; CDR3: CASSPGTLNQPQHF
V: TRBV30; size: few; J: TRBJ2-7; length: 14; D: TRBD1; DNA: TGTGCCTGGAGCCAGCCAGACAGGGGCTACGAGCAGTACTTC; CDR3: CAWSQPDRGYEQYF
V: TRBV7-3; size: few; J: TRBJ2-5; length: 16; D: NA; DNA: TGTGCCAGCAGCTTCGGGCGGGGCAGCTATCAAGAGACCCAGTACTTC; CDR3: CASSFGRGSYQETQYF
V: TRBV20-1; size: many; J: TRBJ2-5; length: 14; D: TRBD2; DNA: TGCAGTGCTCCGCTTGGCGGGGGCCAAGAGACCCAGTACTTC; CDR3: CSAPLGGGQETQYF
V: TRBV19; size: NA; J: TRBJ1-1; length: 14; D: NA; DNA: TGTGCCAGTAGTATGATCAGGTTGAACACTGAGGCTTTCTTT; CDR3: CASSMIRLNTEAFF
V: TRBV5-1; size: many; J: TRBJ2-7; length: 14; D: TRBD1; DNA: TGCGCCAGCAGCGCGGGACAGGGAGTAAACGAGCAGTACTTC; CDR3: CASSAGQGVNEQYF
V: TRBV4-2; size: NA; J: TRBJ1-2; length: 15; D: NA; DNA: TGTGCCAGCAGCCAAGGCAGGGACTTTGGCTATGGCTACACCTTC; CDR3: CASSQGRDFGYGYTF
V: TRBV7-9; size: NA; J: TRBJ2-1; length: 16; D: TRBD2; DNA: TGTGCCAGCAGCTCCCTACTAGCGGGGACCTACAATGAGCAGTTCTTC; CDR3: CASSSLLAGTYNEQFF
V: TRBV28; size: many; J: TRBJ1-2; length: 11; D: NA; DNA: TGTGCCAGCAGTTTGGGGGGTGGCTACACCTTC; CDR3: CASSLGGGYTF
V: TRBV6-1; size: few; J: TRBJ2-1; length: 13; D: NA; DNA: TGTGCCAGCACCGATCGGGCGAGGAATGAGCAGTTCTTC; CDR3: CASTDRARNEQFF
V: TRBV20-1; size: NA; J: TRBJ1-5; length: 16; D: NA; DNA: TGCAGTGCAGGGGTAGGGGGATTGTATAGCAATCAGCCCCAGCATTTT; CDR3: CSAGVGGLYSNQPQHF
V: TRBV28; size: many; J: TRBJ1-3; length: 16; D: NA; DNA: TGTGCCAGCAGTTTATGGGACCGAGGTGCTGGAAACACCATATATTTT; CDR3: CASSLWDRGAGNTIYF
V: TRBV7-9; size: NA; J: TRBJ2-5; length: 15; D: TRBD1; DNA: TGTGCCAGCAAGGACGACAGGGCATTCCCCGAGACCCAGTACTTC; CDR3: CASKDDRAFPETQYF
V: TRBV12-3/TRBV12-4; size: NA; J: TRBJ1-1; length: 13; D: TRBD1; DNA: TGTGCCAGCACCCGAGGACAGGGTAGTCGGGCTTTCTTT; CDR3: CASTRGQGSRAFF
V: TRBV24-1; size: NA; J: TRBJ1-5; length: 14; D: TRBD1; DNA: TGTGCCACCAGCGGCTACAGGGGAAGACAGCCCCAGCATTTT; CDR3: CATSGYRGRQPQHF
V: TRBV6-1; size: few; J: TRBJ2-3; length: 14; D: NA; DNA: TGTGCCAGCAGTGATCGGCCTTACACAGATACGCAGTATTTT; CDR3: CASSDRPYTDTQYF
V: TRBV20-1; size: many; J: TRBJ2-1; length: 15; D: TRBD2; DNA: TGCAGTGCTAGGCGGCGGGAGGGCCTGGGGAATGAGCAGTTCTTC; CDR3: CSARRREGLGNEQFF
V: TRBV20-1; size: NA; J: TRBJ1-4; length: 13; D: NA; DNA: TGCAGTGCTAGGACTCCCAATAATGAAAAACTGTTTTTT; CDR3: CSARTPNNEKLFF
V: TRBV11-2; size: many; J: TRBJ2-1; length: 15; D: NA; DNA: TGTGCCAGCAGCCCGGCGGGGGCCTCCTACAATGAGCAGTTCTTC; CDR3: CASSPAGASYNEQFF
V: TRBV7-2; size: NA; J: TRBJ1-4; length: 15; D: NA; DNA: TGTGCCAGCACCTTTCCGGGGGCGGTGGGTGAAAAACTGTTTTTT; CDR3: CASTFPGAVGEKLFF
V: TRBV15; size: NA; J: TRBJ1-1; length: 12; D: NA; DNA: TGTGCCACCAGCACGGCATTTTCTGAAGCTTTCTTT; CDR3: CATSTAFSEAFF
V: TRBV11-3; size: few; J: TRBJ2-7; length: 16; D: TRBD1; DNA: TGTGCCAGCAGCCCTGGGACAGGGACTGGACGCTACGAGCAGTACTTC; CDR3: CASSPGTGTGRYEQYF
V: TRBV11-2; size: NA; J: TRBJ2-4; length: 14; D: NA; DNA: TGTGCCAGCAGCTTGGAACCCCGGGGGAACATTCAGTACTTC; CDR3: CASSLEPRGNIQYF